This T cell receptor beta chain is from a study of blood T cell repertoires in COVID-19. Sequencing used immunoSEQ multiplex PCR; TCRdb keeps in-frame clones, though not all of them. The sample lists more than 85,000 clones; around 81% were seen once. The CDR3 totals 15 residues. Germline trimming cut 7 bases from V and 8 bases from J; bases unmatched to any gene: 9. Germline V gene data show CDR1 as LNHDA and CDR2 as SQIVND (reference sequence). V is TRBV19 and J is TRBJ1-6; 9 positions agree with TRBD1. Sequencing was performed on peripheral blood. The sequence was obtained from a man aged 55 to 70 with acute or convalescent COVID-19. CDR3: CASKKQGAEDSPLHF. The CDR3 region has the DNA TGTGCCAGTAAAAAACAGGGGGCGGAGGATTCACCCCTCCACTTT.